The following is a T cell receptor (beta chain) sequence with its context. The data are from a study of blood T cell repertoires in COVID-19. Method: immunoSEQ multiplex PCR; TCRdb's copy keeps in-frame clones and lacks some. Among approximately 66,000 clones listed, around 87% were seen once. This clonotype was sampled from a man aged 55 to 70 with acute or convalescent COVID-19. Material for sequencing was peripheral blood.

The CDR3 sequence: CASSATSGSRQETQYF. The CDR3 DNA sequence: TGTGCCAGTAGTGCCACGTCAGGGTCCCGGCAAGAGACCCAGTACTTC. V is TRBV19 and J is TRBJ2-5, with a tentative D call TRBD1 (5 bases). V lost 5 bases, J lost 2 bases, and 18 bases lay in between. CDR1 and CDR2 (germline): LNHDA, SQIVND (reference sequence). This CDR3 contains 16 residues.